The following is a T cell receptor (beta chain) sequence with its context. Its cognate antigen is unknown. The lymph nodes were axillary draining lymph nodes from breast cancer patients. The data were obtained in a study of breast tumors, draining lymph nodes, adjacent tissues. Study-level points and caveats: Compared with basal-like, luminal-like tumors shared significantly more repertoire with nontumor tissue.

From germline, CDR1 is SGHRS and CDR2 YFSETQ. The V gene lost 1 base and the J gene lost 1 base, with 11 bases spanning the gap. The CDR3 has 16 residues. TCRdb ran MiXCR on the multiplex PCR reads and lists one entry per CDR3 protein. This sample has about 100,000 distinct CDR3 sequences, with 21% found just once. The chain has TRBV5-1 and TRBJ2-2; a weak D match, TRBD1 (5 bases). This sequence was found in a female donor with breast cancer. Some clones in this sample may be carry-over from other donors' samples. The sequenced material came from axillary lymph node tissue. CDR3 sequence (DNA): TGCGCCAGCAGCTTGTATAGGGGCGGGAACACCGGGGAGCTGTTTTTT. This gives the protein CASSLYRGGNTGELFF.